This T cell receptor beta chain was captured by sequencing in a study of identical twins. V shed 5 bases, J shed 6 bases, and the junction held 17 bases outside the gene matches. This CDR3 spans 18 amino acids. In germline, CDR1 is SGHAT, CDR2 FQNNGV. General study results and limits: Fewer insertions were carried by abundant cord blood beta clonotypes, but none was seen in memory repertoires. Models underestimated how often monozygotic twins shared out-of-frame TCR alpha.

TCRdb re-analysed the 5' RACE reads in MiXCR, keeping a single row per CDR3 protein. The profile shows around 480,000 distinct CDR3 sequences, around 15% of them singletons. Comment on this clonotype: Its antigen remains unidentified.

The same data also contributed to another study, on yellow fever vaccine responses in identical twins.

Material for sequencing was CD4+ T cells sorted from blood. The chain employs TRBV11-2 and TRBJ2-1, with 9 nucleotides matching TRBD2. The TCR sequence derives from a woman aged 18-35 years in good health. The CDR3 nucleotides are TGTGCCAGCAGCCCAGGACTAGCGTCGACGCGGAGGGGCAATGAGCAGTTCTTC. It yields the protein CASSPGLASTRRGNEQFF. Complete variable domain (other parts from reference TRBV11-2 and TRBJ2-1): EAGVAQSPRYKIIEKRQSVAFWCNPISGHATLYWYQQILGQGPKLLIQFQNNGVVDDSQLPKDRFSAERLKGVDSTLKIQPAKLEDSAVYLCASSPGLASTRRGNEQFFGPGTRLTVL.